These 9 T cell receptor beta chains were sequenced from one sample in a study of cytomegalovirus exposure and HLA in healthy donors. Primers: 60 Vbeta forward and 13 Jbeta reverse. Produced via immunoSEQ multiplex PCR; TCRdb's table is partial and in-frame only. Found here are about 140,000 clones, roughly 78% of them singletons; the top ten hold about 3.2%. Material for sequencing was PBMCs. The receptors derive from a man between 18 and 29 years old in good health and CMV-seropositive.

V is TRBV27 and J is TRBJ1-2; no clear D gene. V lost 7 bases and J 1 base, leaving 16 bases between the germline ends. CDR3 length: 15 residues. Germline V gives CDR1 MNHEY, CDR2 SMNVEV (reference sequence). The CDR3 DNA sequence: TGTGCCAGCAAGAGTCGCGCGGCCTATAACTATGGCTACACCTTC. Its translation: CASKSRAAYNYGYTF.

The chain uses TRBV19 and TRBJ1-1; maybe TRBD1 (6 bases). The V end lost 10 bases, the J end lost 2 bases, and 20 bases lay between the germline ends. Germline CDR1 and CDR2: LNHDA and SQIVND (reference sequence). The CDR3 loop spans 15 amino acids. The CDR3 DNA follows: TGTGCCACACACCCTAGCGGGGGCGGAAACACTGAAGCTTTCTTT. Its translation: CATHPSGGGNTEAFF.

This rearrangement joins TRBV10-2 to TRBJ2-2, with TRBD1 matching over 10 bases. Losses at the gene ends were 6 bases for V and 7 bases for J; bases not matched to a gene: 2. Germline CDR1 WSHSY, CDR2 SAAADI. The CDR3 totals 13 residues. The CDR3 spells CASRTGGGGELFF. DNA for the CDR3: TGCGCCAGCAGGACAGGGGGCGGCGGGGAGCTGTTTTTT.

Points on this clone: Its ends do not fully match the called genes, so a read error is possible. The J gene is TRBJ2-5, the V gene TRBV7-7; 8 bases line up with TRBD1. Germline values: CDR1 SSHAT, CDR2 FNYEAQ (reference sequence). This CDR3 spans 15 amino acids. CDR3 in DNA: TGTGCTAGCAGCTTAGTTAGTTTCGGACAGGGGACCCAGTACTTC. Protein: CASSLVSFGQGTQYF.

The chain joins TRBV19 to TRBJ2-7, with D unclear. CDR1 and CDR2 from the germline V gene are LNHDA and SQIVND (reference sequence). Trimming pared 2 bases from V and 3 bases from J, leaving 14 bases between. CDR3 size: 15 residues. CDR3: CASSISRYGDYEQYF. In DNA form, the CDR3 reads TGTGCCAGTAGTATAAGTAGGTACGGAGACTACGAGCAGTACTTC.

J is TRBJ1-5 and V is TRBV5-6, with 8 bases fitting TRBD1. The CDR3 contains 17 residues. Germline CDR1 and CDR2: SGHDT and YYEEEE. With 4 bases clipped from V and 4 bases from J, the junction kept 13 bases outside the gene matches. CDR3 loop: CASSRFGQGGRNQPQHF. CDR3 coding DNA: TGTGCCAGCAGCCGATTCGGACAGGGAGGAAGGAATCAGCCCCAGCATTTT. Looking up the rest from reference TRBV5-6 and TRBJ1-5 gives the full variable domain: DAGVTQSPTHLIKTRGQQVTLRCSPKSGHDTVSWYQQALGQGPQFIFQYYEEEERQRGNFPDRFSGHQFPNYSSELNVNALLLGDSALYLCASSRFGQGGRNQPQHFGDGTRLSIL.

The chain employs TRBV11-3 and TRBJ2-2; D might be TRBD1 (6 bases). CDR3 length: 17 residues. V shed 1 base and J shed 0 bases, with 12 bases lying between them. Per the germline V gene, CDR1 is SGHNT and CDR2 is YENEEA. CDR3 sequence: CASSLAQGPANTGELFF. In DNA, the CDR3 is TGTGCCAGCAGCTTAGCCCAGGGGCCCGCGAACACCGGGGAGCTGTTTTTT.

The chain joins TRBV15 to TRBJ2-1; the match to TRBD2 covers 11 bases. V was clipped by 3 bases and J by 9 bases; unmatched bases: 16. Germline CDR1 LNHNV, CDR2 YYDKDF (reference sequence). The CDR3 is 18 amino acids. CDR3 in DNA: TGTGCCACCAGCAGGCCGGCTAATAGCGGGAGGGCTAGTATTGAGCAGTTCTTC. Residues: CATSRPANSGRASIEQFF.

This clone has a single count. This chain connects TRBV7-9 to TRBJ1-1; D is unresolved. Germline V lookup: CDR1 SEHNR, CDR2 FQNEAQ (reference sequence). The CDR3 contains 13 residues. V was cut by 1 base and J by 4 bases, with 7 bases left in between. This chain's CDR3 is CASSLVFGTEAFF. CDR3 in DNA: TGTGCCAGCAGCTTAGTCTTCGGCACTGAAGCTTTCTTT.